This T cell receptor beta chain came from a study of blood T cell repertoires in COVID-19. Across the study: Whether acute or convalescent, the COVID-19 samples came from the United States, Italy and Spain. Nucleic acid was either cDNA or gDNA, and it came from T cells, B-cell-depleted T cells, or PBMCs.

Seattle patients were enrolled while actively infected and followed longitudinally. Libraries were prepared by immunoSEQ multiplex PCR; TCRdb keeps only in-frame clonotypes and omits some of them. The sample carries fewer than 300,000 clones, approximately 91% recorded once. The CDR3 consists of 15 residues. Trimming at V came to 6 bases and at J to 7 bases, leaving 8 bases not matched to a gene. Germline CDR1 is LNHDA and CDR2 is SQIVND (reference sequence). This rearrangement joins TRBV19 to TRBJ1-3, with 11 nucleotides matching TRBD1. The TCR originated in a young adult with COVID-19, enrolled during active disease. Material for sequencing was peripheral blood. The CDR3 region has the DNA TGTGCCAGTAGCACGAGGACAGGGGGCTTTAACACCATATATTTT. This translates into CASSTRTGGFNTIYF.